This entry lists 8 T cell receptor beta chains sequenced from one sample in a study of blood T cell repertoires in COVID-19. Here immunoSEQ multiplex PCR was the method, and the copy in TCRdb shows in-frame clones only, minus some. The repertoire holds hundreds of thousands of clones, with 89% as singletons. Source material: peripheral blood. These receptors were taken from a man aged 55 to 70 who had recovered from COVID-19.

The J gene is TRBJ2-7, the V gene TRBV7-2; weak D call: TRBD1 (5 bases). Germline V CDR1 and CDR2: SGHTA, FQGNSA. Trimming pared 3 bases from V and 2 bases from J, leaving 11 bases between. The CDR3 spans 14 residues. The CDR3 here is CASSFQGLPYEQYF. CDR3 coding DNA: TGTGCCAGCAGCTTCCAGGGTTTACCCTACGAGCAGTACTTC.

With regard to this clone: Different DNA sequences within this sample yield the same CDR3. This sequence joins TRBV7-8 and TRBJ1-1; D call uncertain. This CDR3 has 13 amino acids. Germline V lookup: CDR1 SGHVS, CDR2 FQNEAQ. V dropped 1 base and J dropped 1 base, with 4 bases sitting between them. The CDR3 here is CASSLDRNTEAFF. The CDR3 DNA sequence: TGTGCCAGCAGCTTAGACAGGAACACTGAAGCTTTCTTT.

Here the CDR3 reads CASSRTGGLEKLFF. CDR3 in DNA: TGCGCCAGCAGCCGGACAGGGGGCCTTGAAAAACTGTTTTTT. V and J are TRBV5-1 and TRBJ1-4, with TRBD1 matching over 11 bases. Looked up from germline, CDR1 is SGHRS and CDR2 is YFSETQ. With V trimmed by 4 bases and J by 7 bases, 3 bases remained unmatched. The CDR3 consists of 14 residues.

The V call is TRBV28, the J call TRBJ2-3, with 8 bases lining up with TRBD2. Germline V CDR1 and CDR2: MDHEN, SYDVKM. This CDR3 is built from 15 residues. The V and J ends lost 5 bases and 3 bases, in that order; junction bases with no gene match: 7. The DNA for the CDR3 is TGTGCCAGCAGTAGATGGATAGCGGGAACAGATACGCAGTATTTT. This encodes CASSRWIAGTDTQYF.

V is TRBV10-1 and J is TRBJ1-4; D unresolved. CDR1 WNHNN and CDR2 SYGVQD come from the germline V gene (reference sequence). The CDR3 has 16 residues. V lost 3 bases to trimming and J lost 5 bases, with 16 bases between them. This CDR3 reads CASSDWGVAGNEKLFF. CDR3 nucleotides: TGCGCCAGCAGTGATTGGGGAGTAGCGGGGAATGAAAAACTGTTTTTT.

The chain combines TRBV5-6 with TRBJ2-7; D is perhaps TRBD2 (7 bases). The CDR3 has 14 residues. Germline lookup yields CDR1 SGHDT and CDR2 YYEEEE. The V end lost 1 base, the J end lost 6 bases, and 14 bases lay between the germline ends. The CDR3: CASSLRGGGAEQYF. The CDR3 nucleotides read TGTGCCAGCAGCTTGCGGGGAGGGGGGGCCGAGCAGTACTTC.

As concerns this clone: Other DNA sequences within the sample encode an identical CDR3. The gene calls are TRBV20-1 and TRBJ1-5; D gene unclear. Trimming took off 3 bases at V and 5 bases at J, with 14 bases between the two ends. CDR1 is DFQATT, CDR2 SNEGSKA, per germline (reference sequence). The CDR3 is made up of 14 amino acids. The CDR3 protein is CSASQISGDQPQHF. CDR3 nucleotide sequence: TGCAGTGCTAGTCAGATCAGCGGCGATCAGCCCCAGCATTTT.

In DNA, the CDR3 is TGTGCCAGTAGTGGGACTAGCAGTAGCACAGATACGCAGTATTTT. This codes for CASSGTSSSTDTQYF. V and J are TRBV19 and TRBJ2-3, with 9 bases aligning to TRBD2. The CDR3 is made up of 15 amino acids. V trimming: 5 bases; J trimming: 0 bases; junction bases outside the gene matches: 3. CDR1 and CDR2 (germline): LNHDA, SQIVND (reference sequence).